This T cell receptor (beta chain) was found in a study of vaccination effects on CD4 cells after COVID-19. Study overall: The median interval between the second dose and post-vaccine sampling was 72 days.

Study-wide results and caveats: Nearly all vaccine-induced clones in healthy recipients recognized only SARS-CoV-2. Missing from the study were early post-infection timepoints, and its convalescent patients were few.

Concerning this clone: As yet, its antigen is unknown.

Here immunoSEQ multiplex PCR was the method, and the copy in TCRdb shows in-frame clones only, minus some. This table has approximately 28,000 clones, approximately 79% appearing once. After expansion with viral peptide pools in the ViraFEST assay, antigen-specific CD4+ T cells were sequenced. An approximately ten-day culture period preceded the isolation of CD4+ T cells. All study participants received two doses of BNT162b2 or mRNA-1273 vaccine. For each well, 2 million to 2.5 million PBMC were cultured with 8.5 to 10 IU/ml IL-2 and roughly 9.2 ug/ml peptides. The input for sequencing was CD4+ T cells from PBMCs cultured with SARS-CoV-2 spike peptides, taken after COVID-19 vaccination. The clonotype originates from a human donor who received a COVID-19 vaccine. Some clones in this sample may be carry-over from other donors' samples.

CDR3 amino acids: CASSQNPTDTQYF. CDR3 coding DNA: TGTGCCAGCAGTCAAAACCCCACAGATACGCAGTATTTT. The genes are TRBV7-3 and TRBJ2-3; D is unresolved. Trimming shortened V by 6 bases and J by 2 bases, and 9 bases separated the two germline ends. CDR1 and CDR2 from the germline V gene are SGHTA and FQGTGA. The CDR3 has 13 amino acids.